The 10 T cell receptor beta chains presented below share a single source sample, sequenced in a study of blood T cell repertoires in COVID-19. Some clones are missing from TCRdb's copy, which holds only in-frame ones; the method was immunoSEQ multiplex PCR. The sample contains over 65,000 clones, around 86% of which appear only once. The sample comprised peripheral blood. The source of these receptors is a man older than 75 with acute or convalescent COVID-19.

The rearrangement uses TRBV5-1 and TRBJ2-7; 8 bases align to TRBD1. The CDR3 covers 15 residues. Germline CDR1 SGHRS, CDR2 YFSETQ. V gave up 4 bases and J gave up 7 bases; unmatched junction bases: 13. In DNA, the CDR3 is TGCGCCAGCAGCGGGAGTGCGCAGGGGGCAGGGGAGCAGTACTTC. This sequence encodes CASSGSAQGAGEQYF.

This chain uses TRBV28 with TRBJ1-1, with D possibly being TRBD1 (6 bases). The CDR3 is made up of 15 amino acids. Germline V lookup: CDR1 MDHEN, CDR2 SYDVKM. V lost 2 bases and J lost 1, with 11 bases in between. The CDR3 DNA reads TGTGCCAGCAGTTTACCTAAGACAGGGAACACTGAAGCTTTCTTT. Translation gives CASSLPKTGNTEAFF.

The V call is TRBV11-2, the J call TRBJ2-1; 15 positions match TRBD2. Germline V lookup: CDR1 SGHAT, CDR2 FQNNGV. The CDR3 runs 16 residues. V gave up 3 bases and J gave up 7 bases; unmatched junction bases: 4. CDR3 protein: CASSFGLAGGTNEQFF. The CDR3 DNA is TGTGCCAGCAGCTTCGGACTAGCGGGAGGGACTAATGAGCAGTTCTTC.

This chain connects TRBV28 to TRBJ1-5; D not resolved. The CDR3 runs 17 residues. V dropped 5 bases and J dropped 3 bases, with 20 bases sitting between them. The V gene's germline CDR1 is MDHEN and CDR2 SYDVKM. The DNA for the CDR3 is TGTGCCAGCAGTACGATCGAGGGAAGGCCGATCAATCAGCCCCAGCATTTT. This translates into CASSTIEGRPINQPQHF.

This rearrangement joins TRBV25-1 to TRBJ2-5; tentatively, D is TRBD1 (5 bases). Trimming pared 3 bases from V and 4 bases from J, leaving 9 bases between. Germline-derived CDR1 and CDR2 are MGHDK and SYGVNS. The CDR3 runs 13 residues. This CDR3 is CASSDQGRETQYF. CDR3 DNA sequence: TGTGCCAGCAGTGACCAGGGAAGAGAGACCCAGTACTTC.

CDR3 region: CASSPLPGTRKAIDGYTF. In DNA form, the CDR3 reads TGTGCCAGTAGTCCTCTCCCAGGAACACGAAAAGCTATTGATGGCTACACCTTC. The chain carries TRBV19 and TRBJ1-2; D is uncertain. Trimming stripped 5 bases from V and 6 bases from J, with 28 bases between. CDR3 length: 18 amino acids. Germline CDR1 LNHDA, CDR2 SQIVND (reference sequence).

This rearrangement joins TRBV6-6 to TRBJ1-2; weak D call: TRBD1 (5 bases). The CDR3 sequence is 13 residues long. V was trimmed by 2 bases and J by 8 bases, leaving 12 bases between them. Germline V CDR1 and CDR2: MNHNY, SVGAGI (reference sequence). CDR3 sequence (DNA): TGTGCCAGCAGTTACGAGGCAGGGAACGGCTACACCTTC. Protein product: CASSYEAGNGYTF.

J is TRBJ1-6 and V is TRBV19, with D possibly being TRBD1 (5 bases). The CDR3 loop spans 15 amino acids. Trimming pared 8 bases from V and 8 bases from J, leaving 19 bases between. Germline lookup yields CDR1 LNHDA and CDR2 SQIVND (reference sequence). The CDR3 DNA reads TGTGCCAGTGGGGAAATGGGGGGGTTGTATTCACCCCTCCACTTT. Its translation is CASGEMGGLYSPLHF.

The chain links TRBV10-3 to TRBJ1-2; D not certain. V was clipped by 3 bases and J by 3 bases, with 8 bases between them. CDR1 ENHRY and CDR2 SYGVKD come from the germline V gene. The CDR3 contains 13 residues. The chain's CDR3 is CAISDGEDYGYTF. The DNA for the CDR3 is TGTGCCATCAGTGATGGGGAGGACTATGGCTACACCTTC.

The V and J genes are TRBV28 and TRBJ1-2; D is ambiguous. The CDR3 is 15 amino acids. V dropped 6 bases and J dropped 4 bases, with 18 bases sitting between them. The germline V gene encodes CDR1 MDHEN and CDR2 SYDVKM. The CDR3 DNA sequence: TGTGCCAGCAGGATTCCTAAGCCGGGTGTCTATGGCTACACCTTC. This translates into CASRIPKPGVYGYTF.